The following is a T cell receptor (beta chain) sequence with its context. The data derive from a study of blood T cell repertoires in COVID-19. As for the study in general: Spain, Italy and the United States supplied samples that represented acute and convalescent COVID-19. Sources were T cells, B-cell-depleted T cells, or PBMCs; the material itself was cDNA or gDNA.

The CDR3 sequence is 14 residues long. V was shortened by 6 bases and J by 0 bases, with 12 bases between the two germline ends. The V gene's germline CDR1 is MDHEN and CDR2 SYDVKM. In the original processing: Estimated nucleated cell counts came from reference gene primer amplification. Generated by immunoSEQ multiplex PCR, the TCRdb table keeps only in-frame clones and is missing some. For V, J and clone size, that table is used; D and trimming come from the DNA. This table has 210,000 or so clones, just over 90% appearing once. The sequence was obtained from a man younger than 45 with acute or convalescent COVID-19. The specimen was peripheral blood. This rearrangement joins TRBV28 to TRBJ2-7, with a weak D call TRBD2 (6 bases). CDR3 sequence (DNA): TGTGCCAGCAGGAATAGCGGAAGCTCCTACGAGCAGTACTTC. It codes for CASRNSGSSYEQYF.